These 25 T cell receptor beta chains share one sample of origin, sequenced in a study of shared clonotypes between healthy human individuals. Produced via immunoSEQ multiplex PCR; TCRdb's table is partial and in-frame only. In the table there are millions of clones, 90% to 95% of which are singletons. Material for sequencing was naive CD4+ T cells sorted from blood. Regarding subset: CD45RA+ positively selected. The receptors were sampled from a young man in good health.

This chain connects TRBV11-3 to TRBJ2-5; D perhaps matches TRBD1 (5 bases). Looked up from germline, CDR1 is SGHNT and CDR2 is YENEEA. Trimming removed 1 base from V and 1 base from J, with 13 bases in between. The CDR3 runs to 16 residues. The DNA of the CDR3 is TGTGCCAGCAGCTTAGGGCAGGGTGGTGTCCAAGAGACCCAGTACTTC. It codes for CASSLGQGGVQETQYF.

This clone was seen just once. The chain uses TRBV7-9 and TRBJ2-7; D is undetermined. From germline, CDR1 is SEHNR and CDR2 FQNEAQ (reference sequence). V dropped 1 base and J dropped 2 bases, with 12 bases sitting between them. The CDR3 has 15 residues. The CDR3 bases are TGTGCCAGCAGCTTAGGCTCGGCAGGCGCCTACGAGCAGTACTTC. This encodes CASSLGSAGAYEQYF. Supplemented by reference TRBV7-9 and TRBJ2-7, the full variable domain reads DTGVSQNPRHKITKRGQNVTFRCDPISEHNRLYWYRQTLGQGPEFLTYFQNEAQLEKSRLLSDRFSAERPKGSFSTLEIQRTEQGDSAMYLCASSLGSAGAYEQYFGPGTRLTVT.

The chain employs TRBV11-2 and TRBJ2-7, with TRBD1 as a possible D gene (5 bases). This CDR3 region has 13 residues. Germline V gene sequence: CDR1 SGHAT, CDR2 FQNNGV. The V end was cut by 3 bases, the J end by 5 bases, with 11 bases between. The CDR3 nucleotides read TGTGCCAGCAGCTTTACAGGCCGCAACGAGCAGTACTTC. Encoded protein: CASSFTGRNEQYF.

The V call is TRBV5-1, the J call TRBJ2-2; a weak D match, TRBD2 (7 bases). The germline CDR1 and CDR2 sequences are SGHRS and YFSETQ. CDR3 length: 15 amino acids. Trimming pared 3 bases from V and 5 bases from J, leaving 14 bases between. In DNA form, the CDR3 reads TGCGCCAGCAGCTCTGGGGGGGCGAGTACCGGGGAGCTGTTTTTT. Protein product: CASSSGGASTGELFF.

With regard to this clone: Other DNA sequences within the sample encode an identical CDR3. The genes are TRBV10-3 and TRBJ2-1; 7 nucleotides line up with TRBD2. Unmatched junction bases numbered 3, after V lost 9 bases and J lost 1 base. This CDR3 region has 13 residues. Germline assignment: CDR1 ENHRY and CDR2 SYGVKD. The CDR3 DNA follows: TGTGCCATAAGCGGGACGTCCTACAATGAGCAGTTCTTC. This gives the protein CAISGTSYNEQFF.

V is TRBV10-1 and J is TRBJ2-7, with D tentatively TRBD1 or TRBD2 (5 bases each). The CDR3 spans 14 residues. In germline, CDR1 is WNHNN, CDR2 SYGVQD (reference sequence). Between the trimmed V and J ends, which lost 4 bases and 4 bases, there was a span of 14 bases. The CDR3 region has the DNA TGCGCCAGCAGTGCGGCAGGGTCGGGGTACGAGCAGTACTTC. Its protein product is CASSAAGSGYEQYF.

This clone was counted a single time. The chain has TRBV5-6 and TRBJ2-1; a possible D gene is TRBD2 (6 bases). Germline V lookup: CDR1 SGHDT, CDR2 YYEEEE. Trimming took 5 bases from V and 9 from J, leaving 12 bases between them. The CDR3 length is 12 residues. This CDR3 reads CASRWTNTEQFF. Here the CDR3 DNA reads TGTGCCAGCAGGTGGACTAACACTGAGCAGTTCTTC.

This clone was found once. The J gene is TRBJ2-5, the V gene TRBV2, with no clear D. Trimming shortened V by 7 bases and J by 7 bases, and 19 bases separated the two germline ends. The germline V gene has CDR1 SNHLY and CDR2 FYNNEI. The CDR3 has 14 residues. DNA of the CDR3: TGTGCCAGCACCCCGACCCTCTCGGCCGGGACCCAGTACTTC. Amino acid sequence: CASTPTLSAGTQYF.

This chain uses TRBV7-9 with TRBJ2-4, with 7 bases fitting TRBD2. The CDR3 loop spans 15 amino acids. The V gene's germline CDR1 is SEHNR and CDR2 FQNEAQ (reference sequence). With 7 bases clipped from V and 0 bases from J, the junction kept 6 bases outside the gene matches. The CDR3 loop is CASIAGGLAKNIQYF. The CDR3 DNA is TGTGCCAGCATCGCCGGGGGGTTAGCCAAAAACATTCAGTACTTC.

The chain carries TRBV28 and TRBJ2-7; 8 bases are shared with TRBD2. CDR1 is MDHEN and CDR2 is SYDVKM in the germline V gene. V shed 6 bases, J shed 4 bases, and the junction held 11 bases outside the gene matches. This CDR3 comprises 15 residues. The DNA of the CDR3 is TGTGCCAGCAGCCCCGTGGCGGGGGGCATGTACGAGCAGTACTTC. This codes for CASSPVAGGMYEQYF.

This clone showed up just once. In DNA, the CDR3 is TGTGCCAGCTCACCACCGAATTTCAGTGGCAATCAGCCCCAGCATTTT. It encodes CASSPPNFSGNQPQHF. The V and J genes are TRBV18 and TRBJ1-5; D ambiguous. The CDR3 contains 16 residues. Trimming took off 0 bases at V and 2 bases at J, with 11 bases between the two ends. The germline V gene has CDR1 KGHSH and CDR2 LQKENI.

The chain carries TRBV7-6 and TRBJ2-1; no definite D call. Germline-derived CDR1 and CDR2 are SGHVS and FNYEAQ. The V and J ends lost 0 bases and 8 bases respectively, with 17 bases between them. This CDR3 contains 16 residues. CDR3 residues: CASSLAPLVASDEQFF. The CDR3 DNA follows: TGTGCCAGCAGCTTAGCGCCGTTAGTTGCAAGCGATGAGCAGTTCTTC.

This chain connects TRBV10-3 to TRBJ2-1; 10 nucleotides match TRBD1. CDR3 size: 14 residues. V dropped 6 bases and J dropped 6; count of bases not matched to a gene: 5. The germline gives CDR1 ENHRY, CDR2 SYGVKD. CDR3 DNA sequence: TGTGCCATCAGCCTCGACAGGGGGCGCAATGAGCAGTTCTTC. Translating gives CAISLDRGRNEQFF.

The chain couples TRBV5-1 to TRBJ1-6; 9 bases are shared with TRBD1. Per germline, CDR1 SGHRS and CDR2 YFSETQ. V gave up 4 bases and J gave up 9 bases; unmatched junction bases: 8. CDR3 length: 15 residues. The CDR3: CASSTSDRGSSPLHF. DNA for the CDR3: TGCGCCAGCAGCACCTCGGACAGGGGAAGTTCACCCCTCCACTTT.

The CDR3 DNA reads as TGTGCCAGCAGCCGGGGCCGGCAGAGCTCCTACAATGAGCAGTTCTTC. As protein: CASSRGRQSSYNEQFF. The V and J genes are TRBV9 and TRBJ2-1; the D gene could be TRBD1 or TRBD2 (5 bases each). Germline CDR1 is SGDLS and CDR2 is YYNGEE. This CDR3 has 16 amino acids. The V end was cut by 4 bases, the J end by 0 bases, with 14 bases between.

This chain joins TRBV2 and TRBJ1-5, with D maybe TRBD1 (6 bases). The CDR3 covers 16 residues. Germline assignment: CDR1 SNHLY and CDR2 FYNNEI. V was cut by 1 base and J by 6 bases, with 16 bases left in between. The CDR3 region has the DNA TGTGCCAGCAGTGAAGGCGCAGGGGTGGGCAGTCAGCCCCAGCATTTT. The encoded protein is CASSEGAGVGSQPQHF.

Only one count was recorded for this clone. This chain connects TRBV27 to TRBJ2-7, with 9 nucleotides matching TRBD1. The CDR3 spans 14 residues. Germline values: CDR1 MNHEY, CDR2 SMNVEV (reference sequence). The junction had 5 bases not matched to a gene; V was cut back by 5 bases and J by 3 bases. This chain's CDR3 is CASSPGQGFYEQYF. DNA for the CDR3: TGTGCCAGCAGTCCGGGACAGGGTTTCTACGAGCAGTACTTC.

The V gene is TRBV4-1, the J gene TRBJ1-2; possible D gene TRBD1, 5 bases. The V gene lost 3 bases and the J gene lost 1 base, with 15 bases spanning the gap. The length of the CDR3 is 16 residues. Per germline, CDR1 MGHRA and CDR2 YSYEKL. CDR3 coding DNA: TGCGCCAGCAGCCATAGAGCCGGGACGCTTAACTATGGCTACACCTTC. Its protein is CASSHRAGTLNYGYTF.

V gene TRBV5-4 combines with J gene TRBJ2-2; TRBD1 matches 7 bases. The CDR3 consists of 15 residues. Germline values: CDR1 SGHNT, CDR2 YYREEE (reference sequence). J was trimmed by 4 bases and V by 1 base; bases with no gene match: 4. This chain's CDR3 is CASSLRDRVTGELFF. DNA for the CDR3: TGTGCCAGCAGCTTGCGGGACAGAGTCACCGGGGAGCTGTTTTTT.

J is TRBJ1-5 and V is TRBV7-8; no definite D call. V lost 1 base and J lost 6, with 10 bases in between. The CDR3 loop spans 14 amino acids. In germline, CDR1 is SGHVS, CDR2 FQNEAQ. The CDR3 protein is CASSLDGSRQPQHF. As DNA, the CDR3 is TGTGCCAGCAGCTTAGACGGTAGTCGTCAGCCCCAGCATTTT.

The chain has TRBV5-1 and TRBJ2-2; D ambiguous. The CDR3 spans 15 residues. The V end was cut by 1 base, the J end by 4 bases, with 11 bases between. Germline CDR1 and CDR2: SGHRS and YFSETQ. This CDR3 is CASSLSFTSTGELFF. The CDR3 DNA reads as TGCGCCAGCAGCTTGTCTTTCACCTCCACCGGGGAGCTGTTTTTT.

As for this clone: Within the sample, other DNA sequences also encode this same CDR3. The chain has TRBV15 and TRBJ2-7; D is tentatively TRBD1 or TRBD2 (6 bases each). The CDR3 length is 13 residues. Between the trimmed V and J ends, which lost 0 bases and 6 bases, there was a span of 9 bases. Germline lookup yields CDR1 LNHNV and CDR2 YYDKDF (reference sequence). CDR3: CATSRDGGGEQYF. CDR3 DNA: TGTGCCACCAGCAGAGATGGAGGGGGCGAGCAGTACTTC. The whole variable domain, remainder taken from reference TRBV15 and TRBJ2-7, is DAMVIQNPRYQVTQFGKPVTLSCSQTLNHNVMYWYQQKSSQAPKLLFHYYDKDFNNEADTPDNFQSRRPNTSFCFLDIRSPGLGDTAMYLCATSRDGGGEQYFGPGTRLTVT.

This chain links TRBV18 with TRBJ2-1; TRBD2 matches at 11 bases. V shed 5 bases, J shed 4 bases, and the junction held 4 bases outside the gene matches. CDR3 length equals 15 residues. Germline-derived CDR1 and CDR2 are KGHSH and LQKENI. The CDR3 region is CASSIAGGPYNEQFF. CDR3 DNA sequence: TGTGCCAGCTCAATAGCGGGAGGGCCTTACAATGAGCAGTTCTTC.

The CDR3 loop is CASSRGDLAINEKLFF. CDR3 bases: TGTGCCAGCAGCCGGGGGGACTTGGCGATTAATGAAAAACTGTTTTTT. This chain joins TRBV7-9 and TRBJ1-4, with a tentative D call TRBD1 (5 bases). The germline V gene encodes CDR1 SEHNR and CDR2 FQNEAQ (reference sequence). V was cut by 5 bases and J by 4 bases, with 17 bases left in between. CDR3 length: 16 residues. Variable domain in full (rest from reference TRBV7-9 and TRBJ1-4): DTGVSQNPRHKITKRGQNVTFRCDPISEHNRLYWYRQTLGQGPEFLTYFQNEAQLEKSRLLSDRFSAERPKGSFSTLEIQRTEQGDSAMYLCASSRGDLAINEKLFFGSGTQLSVL.

The chain carries TRBV5-6 and TRBJ1-2; D uncertain. Germline V gives CDR1 SGHDT, CDR2 YYEEEE. This CDR3 comprises 14 residues. The ends were cut back, 0 bases at V and 8 bases at J, with 14 bases in the middle. The CDR3 DNA follows: TGTGCCAGCAGCTTGGATGATGGGGTCGGGGGCTACACCTTC. This gives the protein CASSLDDGVGGYTF.